Following are 13 T cell receptor beta chains from one sample sequenced in a study of neurological immune-mediated disorders. TCRdb ran MiXCR on the 5' RACE reads and lists one entry per CDR3 protein. The sample carries about 74,000 distinct CDR3 sequences, approximately 5.2% recorded once. The sample consisted of PBMCs. All receptors come from a man aged 18-30 years with multiple sclerosis.

This clonotype was picked up many times. The chain joins TRBV9 to TRBJ2-3; 8 nucleotides match TRBD2. Germline loops: CDR1 SGDLS, CDR2 YYNGEE. Trimming took 6 bases from V and 0 from J; bases not matched to a gene: 3. This CDR3 region has 14 residues. CDR3 region: CASTSGYSTDTQYF. CDR3 DNA sequence: TGTGCCAGCACTAGCGGGTATAGCACAGATACGCAGTATTTT.

In the case of this clonotype: A much larger clonotype is one base distant, so this may be a read error. V gene TRBV6-5 combines with J gene TRBJ2-7; D uncertain. Germline CDR1 and CDR2: MNHEY and SVGAGI. Between the trimmed V and J ends, which lost 6 bases and 3 bases, there was a span of 9 bases. This CDR3 spans 12 amino acids. The DNA of the CDR3 is TGTGCCAGCAGCGGAACGCTCTACGAGCAGTACTTC. Encoded protein: CASSGTLYEQYF.

The chain uses TRBV6-2 or TRBV6-3 and TRBJ2-1, with D possibly being TRBD2 (6 bases). Trimming pared 4 bases from V and 3 bases from J, leaving 13 bases between. Germline V gene data show CDR1 as MNHEY and CDR2 as SVGEGT. This CDR3 contains 15 residues. The DNA for the CDR3 is TGTGCCAGCAGTTCTAGCGCCAAAAACTACAATGAGCAGTTCTTC. Protein product: CASSSSAKNYNEQFF.

This clonotype was observed at least ten times. This sequence joins TRBV5-5 and TRBJ2-5; 8 bases line up with TRBD1. The CDR3 has 16 amino acids. Trimming cost V 6 bases and J 2 bases; bases outside gene matches: 12. Per the germline V gene, CDR1 is SGHKS and CDR2 is YYEKEE (reference sequence). Here the CDR3 DNA reads TGTGCCAGCATCTCAGGCAGGGGGCGCATTCAAGAGACCCAGTACTTC. Amino acid sequence: CASISGRGRIQETQYF. Full variable domain (outside the CDR3, taken from reference TRBV5-5 and TRBJ2-5): DAGVTQSPTHLIKTRGQQVTLRCSPISGHKSVSWYQQVLGQGPQFIFQYYEKEERGRGNFPDRFSARQFPNYSSELNVNALLLGDSALYLCASISGRGRIQETQYFGPGTRLLVL.

Ten or more counts support this clonotype. The chain couples TRBV2 to TRBJ2-3; D call uncertain. Deletions cut 5 bases from V and 4 bases from J, with 7 bases between. The CDR3 contains 12 residues. In germline, CDR1 is SNHLY, CDR2 FYNNEI. CDR3 coding DNA: TGTGCCAGCAGTCTCGACTCAGATACGCAGTATTTT. It yields the protein CASSLDSDTQYF.

In its sample, this clonotype was seen a few times. A much larger clonotype is one base distant, so this may be a read error. The rearrangement joins TRBV5-1 to TRBJ2-2; 7 bases align to TRBD1. The CDR3 extends over 14 amino acids. CDR1 and CDR2 (germline): SGHRS, YFSETQ. Trimming removed 4 bases from V and 6 bases from J; junction bases left unmatched: 6. This CDR3 reads CASSPLTGAGELFF. Written as DNA, the CDR3 is TGCGCCAGCAGCCCTCTCACAGGGGCCGGGGAGCTGTTTTTT.

This clonotype has at least ten counts. This chain connects TRBV11-2 to TRBJ1-1; D not resolved. With 3 bases removed from V and 5 bases from J, the gap between germline ends came to 22 bases. Germline V gene sequence: CDR1 SGHAT, CDR2 FQNNGV. This CDR3 is 17 amino acids long. The CDR3: CASSFPPPVSSATEAFF. As DNA, the CDR3 is TGTGCCAGCAGCTTTCCCCCACCGGTTTCGTCCGCGACTGAAGCTTTCTTT. Full variable domain (remainder filled in from reference TRBV11-2 and TRBJ1-1): EAGVAQSPRYKIIEKRQSVAFWCNPISGHATLYWYQQILGQGPKLLIQFQNNGVVDDSQLPKDRFSAERLKGVDSTLKIQPAKLEDSAVYLCASSFPPPVSSATEAFFGQGTRLTVV.

This clonotype showed up many times. The chain employs TRBV3-1 and TRBJ2-1; 14 nucleotides agree with TRBD2. The ends lost 4 bases at V and 8 bases at J; junction bases unmatched: 10. The CDR3 extends over 17 amino acids. From germline, CDR1 is LGHDT and CDR2 YNNKEL (reference sequence). The CDR3 region has the DNA TGTGCCAGCAGCCTACCCCGGTCGGGACTAGCGGGGGATGAGCAGTTCTTC. Protein product: CASSLPRSGLAGDEQFF.

Many counts were recorded for this clonotype. The V gene is TRBV7-6, the J gene TRBJ2-7, with 9 bases identical to TRBD1. Per the germline V gene, CDR1 is SGHVS and CDR2 is FNYEAQ. The CDR3 loop spans 15 amino acids. The V segment lost 4 bases and the J segment 0 bases; nucleotides outside the gene matches: 4. CDR3 protein: CASSSGDRASYEQYF. The CDR3 coding sequence is TGTGCCAGCAGCTCCGGGGACAGGGCCTCCTACGAGCAGTACTTC.

This clonotype was recorded a few times. The CDR3 DNA reads as TGTGCCAGCAGTTCGAGGGGGCATGGCACCCAGCCCCAGCATTTT. Translation: CASSSRGHGTQPQHF. The chain couples TRBV28 to TRBJ1-5; 7 bases match TRBD1. The CDR3 is 15 amino acids. After removal of 4 bases from V and 7 bases from J, the junction contained 10 bases not matched to a gene. From germline, CDR1 is MDHEN and CDR2 SYDVKM.

This clonotype was counted many times. This rearrangement joins TRBV6-2 or TRBV6-3 to TRBJ2-5; 8 bases are shared with TRBD1. V dropped 5 bases and J dropped 5; count of bases not matched to a gene: 10. The germline gives CDR1 MNHEY, CDR2 SVGEGT. The CDR3 is made up of 15 amino acids. The CDR3 DNA reads TGTGCCAGCAGTCAACAGTCAGGGGGCGCCGAGACCCAGTACTTC. It codes for CASSQQSGGAETQYF.

As for this clonotype: This may come from a read error, since a much larger clone is one base off. The chain has TRBV20-1 and TRBJ2-3, with D possibly being TRBD2 (5 bases). The CDR3 has 12 amino acids. Germline V CDR1 and CDR2: DFQATT, SNEGSKA (reference sequence). The CDR3 DNA reads as TGCAGCTTCAGTAGAGGGACAGATACGCAGTATTTT. Amino acids: CSFSRGTDTQYF.

This clonotype has ten or more counts. The gene calls are TRBV7-2 and TRBJ1-6, with D tentatively TRBD1 (5 bases). Germline CDR1 SGHTA, CDR2 FQGNSA. V lost 3 bases and J lost 0, with 9 bases in between. The length of the CDR3 is 16 residues. CDR3 DNA: TGTGCCAGCAGCTTGGTGGGGGGCTCCTATAATTCACCCCTCCACTTT. Translation gives CASSLVGGSYNSPLHF.